This paragraph reports one T cell receptor (beta chain). The antigen remains unidentified. These data belong to a study of shared clonotypes between healthy human individuals. An assay was performed, and its level was deep. In the study's own analysis: There were no quality scores in the junction-only immunoSEQ sequences, so filtering differed. The repertoire was sequenced with immunoSEQ multiplex PCR; TCRdb's copy has only in-frame clones and lacks some. That table furnishes V, J and clone size, whereas the DNA furnished D and trimming. The sample gives around 500,000 clones, 75% to 85% of which show up once; roughly 13% is in the top ten. V was cut by 6 bases and J by 0 bases, with 8 bases left in between. CDR3 length: 13 residues. Germline V gives CDR1 LNHDA, CDR2 SQIVND (reference sequence). Points from the study as a whole: An effect of sequencing depth on clonotype sharing among donors was expected.

All donors were Caucasian adults living in Nashville, Tennessee. Material for sequencing was PBMCs. The genes are TRBV19 and TRBJ1-1; D remains unclear. This TCR was recovered from a woman in her 40s in good health. Some clones in this sample may be carry-over from other donors' samples. CDR3 loop: CASRYSVNTEAFF. CDR3 in DNA: TGTGCCAGTAGGTACTCGGTGAACACTGAAGCTTTCTTT.